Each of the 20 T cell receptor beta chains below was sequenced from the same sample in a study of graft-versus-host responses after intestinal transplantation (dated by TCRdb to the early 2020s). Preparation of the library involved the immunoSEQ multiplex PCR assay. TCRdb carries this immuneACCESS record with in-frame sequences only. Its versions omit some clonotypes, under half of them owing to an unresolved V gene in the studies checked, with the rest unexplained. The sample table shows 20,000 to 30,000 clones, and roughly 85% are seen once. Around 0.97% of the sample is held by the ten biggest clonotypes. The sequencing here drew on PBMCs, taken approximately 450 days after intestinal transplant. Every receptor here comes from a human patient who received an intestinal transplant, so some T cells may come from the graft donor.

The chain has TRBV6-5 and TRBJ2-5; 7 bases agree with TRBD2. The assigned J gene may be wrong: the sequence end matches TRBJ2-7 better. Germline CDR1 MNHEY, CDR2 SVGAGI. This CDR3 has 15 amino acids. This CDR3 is CASSYFRTSSYEQYF. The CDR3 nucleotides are TGTGCCAGCAGTTACTTTAGGACTAGCTCCTACGAGCAGTACTTC.

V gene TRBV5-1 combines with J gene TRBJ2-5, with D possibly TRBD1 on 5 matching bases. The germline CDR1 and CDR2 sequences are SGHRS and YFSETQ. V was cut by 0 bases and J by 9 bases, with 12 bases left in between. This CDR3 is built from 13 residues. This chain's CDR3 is CASSLGGQKAQYF. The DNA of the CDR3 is TGCGCCAGCAGCTTGGGGGGCCAAAAGGCCCAGTACTTC.

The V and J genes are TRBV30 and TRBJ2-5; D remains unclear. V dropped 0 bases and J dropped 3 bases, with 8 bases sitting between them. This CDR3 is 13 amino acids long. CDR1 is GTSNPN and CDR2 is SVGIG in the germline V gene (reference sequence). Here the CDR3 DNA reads TGTGCCTGGAGTGTTCAGGTTAAAGAGACCCAGTACTTC. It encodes CAWSVQVKETQYF.

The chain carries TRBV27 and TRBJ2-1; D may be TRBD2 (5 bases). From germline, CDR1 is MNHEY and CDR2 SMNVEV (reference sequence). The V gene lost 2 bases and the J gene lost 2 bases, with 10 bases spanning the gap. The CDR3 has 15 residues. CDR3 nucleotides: TGTGCCAGCAGTTTAGCGGGCAACGCCTACAATGAGCAGTTCTTC. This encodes CASSLAGNAYNEQFF.

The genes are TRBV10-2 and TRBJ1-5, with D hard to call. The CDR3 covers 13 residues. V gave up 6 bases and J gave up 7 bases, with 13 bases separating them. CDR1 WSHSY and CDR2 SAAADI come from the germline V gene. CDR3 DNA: TGCGCCAGCAGCACCGGGTGGACCCAGCCCCAGCATTTT. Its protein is CASSTGWTQPQHF.

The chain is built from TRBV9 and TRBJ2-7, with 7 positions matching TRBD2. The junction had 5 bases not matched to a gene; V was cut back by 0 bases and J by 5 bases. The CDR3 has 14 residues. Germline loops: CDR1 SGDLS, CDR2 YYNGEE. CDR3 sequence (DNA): TGTGCCAGCAGCGTAGTTTCGGGAGGCCACGAGCAGTACTTC. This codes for CASSVVSGGHEQYF.

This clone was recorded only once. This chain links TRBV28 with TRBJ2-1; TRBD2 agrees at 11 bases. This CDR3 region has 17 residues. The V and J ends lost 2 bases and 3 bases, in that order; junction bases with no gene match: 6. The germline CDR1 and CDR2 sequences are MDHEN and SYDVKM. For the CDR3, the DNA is TGTGCCAGCAGTTTAGGTAGCGGGAGGGATAACTACAATGAGCAGTTCTTC. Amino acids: CASSLGSGRDNYNEQFF.

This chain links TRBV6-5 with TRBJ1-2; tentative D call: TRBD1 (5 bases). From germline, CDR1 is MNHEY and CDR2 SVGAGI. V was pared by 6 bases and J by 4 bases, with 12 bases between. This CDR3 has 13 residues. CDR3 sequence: CASSIQVSYGYTF. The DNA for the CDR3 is TGTGCCAGCAGCATACAGGTCAGCTATGGCTACACCTTC.

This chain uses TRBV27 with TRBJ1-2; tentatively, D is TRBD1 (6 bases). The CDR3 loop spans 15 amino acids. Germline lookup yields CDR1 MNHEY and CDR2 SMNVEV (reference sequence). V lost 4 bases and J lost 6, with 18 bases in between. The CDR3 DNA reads TGTGCCAGCAGTTCGACGGGGGCGATATGGGATGGCTACACCTTC. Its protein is CASSSTGAIWDGYTF.

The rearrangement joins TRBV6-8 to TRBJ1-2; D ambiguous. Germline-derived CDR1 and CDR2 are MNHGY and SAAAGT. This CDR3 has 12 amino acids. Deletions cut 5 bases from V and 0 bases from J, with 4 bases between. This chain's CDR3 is CASSGSNYGYTF. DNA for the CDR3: TGTGCCAGCAGTGGATCTAACTATGGCTACACCTTC.

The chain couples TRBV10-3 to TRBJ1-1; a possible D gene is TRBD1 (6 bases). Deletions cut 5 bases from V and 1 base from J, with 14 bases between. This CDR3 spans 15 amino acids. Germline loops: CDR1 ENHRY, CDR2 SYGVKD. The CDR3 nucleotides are TGTGCCATCAGTCGTCAGGGGAATTCGAACACTGAAGCTTTCTTT. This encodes CAISRQGNSNTEAFF.

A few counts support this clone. In nucleotides, the CDR3 is TGTGCCAGTAGCCTGCGAGGGGTAAGAGCTTTCTTT. Amino acids: CASSLRGVRAFF. This sequence joins TRBV19 and TRBJ1-1; a possible D gene is TRBD1 (5 bases). CDR1 is LNHDA and CDR2 is SQIVND in the germline V gene (reference sequence). Between the trimmed V and J ends, which lost 6 bases and 10 bases, there was a span of 15 bases. CDR3 length: 12 amino acids.

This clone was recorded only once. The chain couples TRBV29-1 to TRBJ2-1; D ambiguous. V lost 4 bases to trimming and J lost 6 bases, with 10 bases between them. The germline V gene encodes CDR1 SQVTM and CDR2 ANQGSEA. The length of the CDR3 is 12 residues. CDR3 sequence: CSVVGPLNEQFF. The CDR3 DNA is TGCAGCGTTGTAGGACCCCTCAATGAGCAGTTCTTC.

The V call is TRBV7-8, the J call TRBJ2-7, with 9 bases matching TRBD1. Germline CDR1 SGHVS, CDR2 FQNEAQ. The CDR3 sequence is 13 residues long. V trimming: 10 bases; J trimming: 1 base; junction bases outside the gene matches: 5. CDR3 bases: TGTGCCACCCAGACAGGGGGGTCCTACGAGCAGTACTTC. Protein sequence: CATQTGGSYEQYF.

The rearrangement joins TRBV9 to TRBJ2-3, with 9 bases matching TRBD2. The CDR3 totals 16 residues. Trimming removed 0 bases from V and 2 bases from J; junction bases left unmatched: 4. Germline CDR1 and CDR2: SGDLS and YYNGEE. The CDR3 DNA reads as TGTGCCAGCAGCGTAGGAGCTAGCGGGGTCACAGATACGCAGTATTTT. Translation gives CASSVGASGVTDTQYF.

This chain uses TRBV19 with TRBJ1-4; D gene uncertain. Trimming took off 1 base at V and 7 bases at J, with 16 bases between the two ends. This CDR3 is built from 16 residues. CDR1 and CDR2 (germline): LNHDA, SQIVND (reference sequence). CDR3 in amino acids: CASSIVSPAGREKLFF. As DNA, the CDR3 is TGTGCCAGTAGTATAGTCAGTCCGGCCGGACGTGAAAAACTGTTTTTT.

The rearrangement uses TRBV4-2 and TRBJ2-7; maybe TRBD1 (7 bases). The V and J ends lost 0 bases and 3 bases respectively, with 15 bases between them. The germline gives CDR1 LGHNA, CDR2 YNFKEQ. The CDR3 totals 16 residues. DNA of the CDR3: TGTGCCAGCAGCCAAGAGAGACAGGGAGGTTACTACGAGCAGTACTTC. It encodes CASSQERQGGYYEQYF.

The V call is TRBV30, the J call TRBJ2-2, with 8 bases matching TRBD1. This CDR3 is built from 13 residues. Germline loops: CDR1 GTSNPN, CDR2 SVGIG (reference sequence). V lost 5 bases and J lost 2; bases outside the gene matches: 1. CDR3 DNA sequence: TGTGCCTGGGACAGGGGAAACACCGGGGAGCTGTTTTTT. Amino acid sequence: CAWDRGNTGELFF.

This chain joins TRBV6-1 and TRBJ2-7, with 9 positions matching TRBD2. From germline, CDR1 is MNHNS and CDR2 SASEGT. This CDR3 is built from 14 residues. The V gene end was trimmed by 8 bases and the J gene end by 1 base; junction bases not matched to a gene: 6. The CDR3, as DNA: TGTGCCAGCGGCCTGACTAGCGGATCCTACGAGCAGTACTTC. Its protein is CASGLTSGSYEQYF.

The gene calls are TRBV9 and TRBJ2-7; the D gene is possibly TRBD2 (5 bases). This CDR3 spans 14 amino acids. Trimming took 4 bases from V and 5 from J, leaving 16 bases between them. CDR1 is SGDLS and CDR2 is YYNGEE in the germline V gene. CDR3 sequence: CASSRSGAWDEQYF. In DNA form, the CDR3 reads TGTGCCAGCAGCCGGAGCGGTGCCTGGGACGAGCAGTACTTC.